The present T cell receptor (beta chain) was sequenced within a study of T cells in Graves' hyperthyroidism and ophthalmopathy. V was clipped by 3 bases and J by 4 bases, with 15 bases between them. This CDR3 comprises 15 residues. RNA transcripts served as the template for amplifying TCR beta CDR3 regions. First-round RT-PCR with HTBI primers amplified the TCR CDR3 region. TCRdb re-analysed the multiplex PCR reads in MiXCR, keeping a single row per CDR3 protein. The table shows around 33,000 distinct CDR3 sequences, with roughly 49% occurring only once. This clonotype was detected ten times or more. Diagnoses rested on clinical symptoms, serum thyroxine and TRAb, thyroid ultrasound and orbital computed tomography.

The specimen was blood. This receptor was identified in a woman between 50 and 59 years old with Graves' hyperthyroidism that later progressed to Graves' ophthalmopathy. The chain joins TRBV12-3 or TRBV12-4 to TRBJ1-2, with no clear D. The CDR3 region is CASSFFGGLGYGYTF. CDR3 DNA: TGTGCCAGCAGTTTCTTTGGAGGGTTGGGCTATGGCTACACCTTC.